The next 22 T cell receptor beta chains were all read from a single sample in a study of cytomegalovirus exposure and HLA in healthy donors. Primers: 60 Vbeta forward and 13 Jbeta reverse. The table came from immunoSEQ multiplex PCR; TCRdb's copy has only in-frame clones and leaves some out. This sample has approximately 190,000 clones; approximately 78% occur once, and the top ten carry 5.5% to 7%. The sample consisted of PBMCs. These receptors were collected from a woman aged 45-65 years in good health and CMV-seropositive.

The rearrangement uses TRBV19 and TRBJ2-2; a weak D match, TRBD1 (6 bases). Germline V lookup: CDR1 LNHDA, CDR2 SQIVND (reference sequence). The CDR3 has 14 amino acids. V was trimmed by 5 bases and J by 3 bases, leaving 10 bases between them. The chain's CDR3 is CASSGEGDTGELFF. The CDR3 DNA follows: TGTGCCAGTAGTGGCGAGGGGGACACCGGGGAGCTGTTTTTT.

In regard to this clone: At one end, the junction sequence differs from germline, possibly due to a read error. The rearrangement joins TRBV6-5 to TRBJ2-3; TRBD2 matches at 13 bases. The CDR3 spans 16 residues. Germline V gene data show CDR1 as MNHEY and CDR2 as SVGAGI. The CDR3: CVSSYPTSGGPDTQYF. The CDR3 DNA is TGTGTCAGCAGTTACCCGACTAGCGGGGGGCCTGATACGCAGTATTTT.

The chain recombines TRBV6-5 with TRBJ2-7; TRBD2 might be the D (7 bases). This CDR3 contains 13 residues. With 8 bases removed from V and 3 bases from J, the gap between germline ends came to 14 bases. The germline V gene encodes CDR1 MNHEY and CDR2 SVGAGI. DNA for the CDR3: TGTGCCAGCCGGCCGGGGGGCCGCTACGAGCAGTACTTC. Its protein is CASRPGGRYEQYF.

The V and J genes are TRBV6-5 and TRBJ2-3, with TRBD1 matching over 7 bases. Germline CDR1 reads MNHEY; CDR2 reads SVGAGI. The length of the CDR3 is 14 residues. The J segment lost 0 bases and the V segment lost 4 bases, leaving 1 base of the junction unmatched. CDR3 amino acids: CASSSDRSTDTQYF. The CDR3 DNA sequence: TGTGCCAGCAGTTCGGACAGGAGCACAGATACGCAGTATTTT.

The rearrangement joins TRBV28 to TRBJ1-5; 11 bases are a match to TRBD1. The CDR3 spans 15 residues. V shed 8 bases and J 5 bases; nucleotides not matched to a gene: 8. Germline V CDR1 and CDR2: MDHEN, SYDVKM. The CDR3 spells CASRTGGRGDQPQHF. Written as DNA, the CDR3 is TGTGCCAGCCGGACAGGGGGCCGGGGGGATCAGCCCCAGCATTTT.

The table lists this clone with a count of one. CDR3 residues: CASSPDKYNEQFF. DNA of the CDR3: TGTGCCAGCAGCCCGGACAAATACAATGAGCAGTTCTTC. This chain links TRBV5-6 with TRBJ2-1, with a possible D match to TRBD1 (5 bases). Germline CDR1 and CDR2: SGHDT and YYEEEE. The CDR3 spans 13 residues. V was cut by 4 bases and J by 4 bases, with 9 bases left in between.

V usage is TRBV1 and J usage is TRBJ2-5; TRBD2 was called by the table and not checked on the DNA. TRBV1 is labeled a pseudogene. The CDR3 extends over 16 amino acids. In DNA, the CDR3 is TGCACCAGCAGCCAAGGCGGCCTTGACCCCTGGGAGACCCAGTACTTC. This sequence encodes CTSSQGGLDPWETQYF.

The chain links TRBV19 to TRBJ2-1; 11 bases map to TRBD2. V dropped 8 bases and J dropped 5; count of bases not matched to a gene: 11. Looked up from germline, CDR1 is LNHDA and CDR2 is SQIVND (reference sequence). The CDR3 length is 16 residues. The chain's CDR3 is CASGGVAGGPNNEQFF. The CDR3 nucleotides are TGTGCCAGTGGGGGGGTAGCGGGAGGGCCCAACAATGAGCAGTTCTTC.

The chain is built from TRBV12-5 and TRBJ2-7; maybe TRBD2 (6 bases). V was cut by 7 bases and J by 0 bases, with 13 bases left in between. The CDR3 is made up of 14 amino acids. In germline, CDR1 is LGHNT, CDR2 FRNRAP. CDR3 in amino acids: CASARDSPSYEQYF. The CDR3, as DNA: TGTGCTAGTGCCCGGGACTCTCCCTCCTACGAGCAGTACTTC.

The CDR3 spells CASSLAPDRAYTQYF. For the CDR3, the DNA is TGTGCCAGCAGCTTAGCCCCGGACAGGGCTTATACGCAGTATTTT. V is TRBV11-2 and J is TRBJ2-3; 8 bases align to TRBD1. The CDR3 runs 15 residues. J was trimmed by 7 bases and V by 1 base; bases with no gene match: 7. CDR1 and CDR2 from the germline V gene are SGHAT and FQNNGV.

The V gene is TRBV2, the J gene TRBJ1-3; D call uncertain. Trimming pared 4 bases from V and 4 bases from J, leaving 11 bases between. Germline V gene lookup returns CDR1 SNHLY and CDR2 FYNNEI. CDR3 length: 14 residues. Written as DNA, the CDR3 is TGTGCCAGCAGTGTAATGAGGGTAGGAAACACCATATATTTT. Translating gives CASSVMRVGNTIYF.

V and J are TRBV27 and TRBJ1-2; 7 nucleotides align to TRBD1. V shed 6 bases, J shed 3 bases, and the junction held 7 bases outside the gene matches. Germline V lookup: CDR1 MNHEY, CDR2 SMNVEV (reference sequence). The CDR3 extends over 14 amino acids. CDR3 region: CASSPAQGHYGYTF. The CDR3 coding sequence is TGTGCCAGCAGCCCGGCACAGGGGCACTATGGCTACACCTTC.

The chain couples TRBV18 to TRBJ2-3, with 8 nucleotides matching TRBD1. The CDR3 runs to 16 residues. Germline values: CDR1 KGHSH, CDR2 LQKENI. V was pared by 3 bases and J by 1 base, with 6 bases of the junction left unmatched. CDR3 DNA sequence: TGTGCCAGCTCACCGGGCAGGGGGCGAGGCACAGATACGCAGTATTTT. Translation: CASSPGRGRGTDTQYF.

The chain recombines TRBV5-1 with TRBJ2-3, with D possibly being TRBD1 (6 bases). CDR1 and CDR2 (germline): SGHRS, YFSETQ. Deletions cut 3 bases from V and 9 bases from J, with 14 bases between. The CDR3 length is 13 residues. The CDR3 DNA reads TGCGCCAGCAGCTCGGACAGTGGGGTAACGCAGTATTTT. Its protein product is CASSSDSGVTQYF. Looking up the rest from reference TRBV5-1 and TRBJ2-3 gives the full variable domain: KAGVTQTPRYLIKTRGQQVTLSCSPISGHRSVSWYQQTPGQGLQFLFEYFSETQRNKGNFPGRFSGRQFSNSRSEMNVSTLELGDSALYLCASSSDSGVTQYFGPGTRLTVL.

This chain uses TRBV27 with TRBJ2-7, with 8 bases that match TRBD2. V was clipped by 3 bases and J by 1 base; unmatched bases: 5. The CDR3 covers 15 residues. Germline values: CDR1 MNHEY, CDR2 SMNVEV (reference sequence). This CDR3 is CASSLGSGGSYEQYF. DNA of the CDR3: TGTGCCAGCAGTTTGGGGAGCGGGGGATCCTACGAGCAGTACTTC.

The chain employs TRBV5-1 and TRBJ2-1; TRBD2 matches at 12 bases. Germline V lookup: CDR1 SGHRS, CDR2 YFSETQ. Germline trimming cut 4 bases from V and 2 bases from J; bases unmatched to any gene: 7. The CDR3 covers 17 residues. The CDR3, as DNA: TGCGCCAGCAGCCCCCGGCTAGCGGGAGGGACCTACAATGAGCAGTTCTTC. It translates to CASSPRLAGGTYNEQFF.

The chain couples TRBV7-8 to TRBJ2-5, with a tentative D call TRBD1 (5 bases). The germline CDR1 and CDR2 sequences are SGHVS and FQNEAQ. CDR3 length: 15 residues. Trimming cost V 5 bases and J 5 bases, with 18 bases left between them. Here the CDR3 DNA reads TGTGCCAGCAGCATCCTCAGGGCCGCGATGGAGACCCAGTACTTC. It is translated as CASSILRAAMETQYF.

This clone showed up just a few times. The chain links TRBV7-2 to TRBJ1-2, with 8 nucleotides matching TRBD1. V was clipped by 2 bases and J by 5 bases; unmatched bases: 1. CDR1 SGHTA and CDR2 FQGNSA come from the germline V gene. The CDR3 length is 13 residues. The CDR3: CASSLRTGYGYTF. The CDR3 DNA follows: TGTGCCAGCAGCTTACGGACAGGGTATGGCTACACCTTC.

The chain recombines TRBV6-5 with TRBJ2-1; D is uncertain. Looked up from germline, CDR1 is MNHEY and CDR2 is SVGAGI. Trimming removed 2 bases at V and 0 bases at J, with 8 bases between. CDR3 length: 15 residues. In nucleotides, the CDR3 is TGTGCCAGCAGTTACGGCCAAAGCTCCTACAATGAGCAGTTCTTC. The encoded protein is CASSYGQSSYNEQFF.

The chain carries TRBV5-1 and TRBJ2-2; 11 nucleotides match TRBD2. The germline gives CDR1 SGHRS, CDR2 YFSETQ. The length of the CDR3 is 15 residues. V shed 5 bases and J 4 bases; nucleotides not matched to a gene: 4. CDR3 DNA sequence: TGCGCCAGCAGAAAGACTAGCGGGATCACCGGGGAGCTGTTTTTT. Translated, it gives CASRKTSGITGELFF.

The chain joins TRBV4-1 to TRBJ1-2; weak D call: TRBD1 (5 bases). V was cut by 4 bases and J by 4 bases, with 19 bases left in between. Germline V lookup: CDR1 MGHRA, CDR2 YSYEKL. The CDR3 is made up of 16 amino acids. CDR3 coding DNA: TGCGCCAGCAGCCCTGCGGGGGGGATTCTGGGCTATGGCTACACCTTC. Residues: CASSPAGGILGYGYTF.

The V gene is TRBV7-9, the J gene TRBJ2-3; 8 bases are shared with TRBD2. The length of the CDR3 is 15 residues. V was clipped by 5 bases and J by 7 bases; unmatched bases: 11. In germline, CDR1 is SEHNR, CDR2 FQNEAQ (reference sequence). CDR3 bases: TGTGCCAGCAGCCTTAGTCGGGAGGGCATCTATACGCAGTATTTT. Amino acids: CASSLSREGIYTQYF.